The T cell receptor (beta chain) under discussion was sequenced for a study of blood T cell repertoires in COVID-19. Background on the study: Collection of acute and convalescent COVID-19 samples took place in the United States, Italy and Spain.

The recovered donors of Cohort 3 showed two negative PCRs, clearance, or symptom resolution. Trimming shortened V by 0 bases and J by 0 bases, and 6 bases separated the two germline ends. The CDR3 sequence is 15 residues long. Germline assignment: CDR1 LGHDT and CDR2 YNNKEL (reference sequence). The assay was immunoSEQ multiplex PCR, and TCRdb's table has in-frame clones only and misses some. This sample has roughly 160,000 clones; almost 85% occur once, and the top ten carry approximately 11%. The chain couples TRBV3-1 (or the pseudogene TRBV3-2) to TRBJ2-1; D unresolved. The clonotype was recovered from a man aged 50-60 years who had recovered from COVID-19. The source material was PBMCs or T cells enriched from blood (not recorded which). CDR3 protein: CASSQDLSSYNEQFF. CDR3 DNA: TGTGCCAGCAGCCAAGATTTGAGCTCCTACAATGAGCAGTTCTTC.